A selection of T cell receptor beta chains follows, all from one sample in a study of control samples from healthy donors and cancer patients. Assay used: immunoSEQ multiplex PCR; TCRdb lists only in-frame clones, some missing. Seen here are 180,000 or so clones, 80% to 95% observed once, and the top ten hold 4.1%. The sample was blood. The receptors shown here come from a woman aged 55-70 years in good health. Both conserved end residues are part of each CDR3. Each record gives: clone size, D gene, J gene, V gene, CDR3 DNA, CDR3 protein. D genes are given only for firm matches. For some rows the clone size is stated as once, few or many, or as a class when expanded; others skip it.

.,.,TRBJ1-2,TRBV5-8,TGTGCCAGCAGCTTACATGGCTACACCTTC,CASSLHGYTF
.,TRBD1,TRBJ2-6,TRBV4-1,TGCGCCAGCAGCCAAGCGCTTCGGACAGGGGCTGGGGCCAACGTCCTGACTTTC,CASSQALRTGAGANVLTF
.,.,TRBJ2-5,TRBV7-9,TGTGCCAGCAGCGCCGTACGGGGCAGGGGAGCAGAGACCCAGTACTTC,CASSAVRGRGAETQYF
once,.,TRBJ1-6,TRBV14,TGTGCCAGCAGCCAAGTTCAGGGTTCCAATTCACCCCTCCACTTT,CASSQVQGSNSPLHF
.,TRBD2,TRBJ2-3,TRBV5-6,TGTGCCAGCAGCTTGGGCGGGGGGGCCAAAGATACGCAGTATTTT,CASSLGGGAKDTQYF
.,TRBD2,TRBJ2-5,TRBV3-1/TRBV3-2,TGTGCCAGCAGCCAACTAGCGGGGAGAGAGACCCAGTACTTC,CASSQLAGRETQYF
.,TRBD1,TRBJ2-3,TRBV4-3,TGCGCCAGCAGACGCGCCCAGGGGGCTAGCACAGATACGCAGTATTTT,CASRRAQGASTDTQYF
.,.,TRBJ1-4,TRBV27,TGTGCCAGCAGTTTAATCTACCAGGGTGGAAATGAAAAACTGTTTTTT,CASSLIYQGGNEKLFF
.,.,TRBJ1-1,TRBV24-1,TGTGCCACCGCCCTTACGGGGGGCGGGCGCAACACTGAAGCTTTCTTT,CATALTGGGRNTEAFF
once,.,TRBJ1-1,TRBV11-3,TGTGCCAGCAGCTCCCACCTTTACATACCTGAAGCTTTCTTT,CASSSHLYIPEAFF
few,.,TRBJ1-6,TRBV7-8,TGTGCCAGCCGCAATCGACTTAATTCACCCCTCCACTTT,CASRNRLNSPLHF
.,.,TRBJ1-2,TRBV11-2,TGTGCCAGCAGCTTAGACTTAAGGGCGGACTTC,CASSLDLRADF
.,.,TRBJ1-2,TRBV6-2/TRBV6-3,TGTGCCAGCAATTACAACCCGGGCGGGGCTAACTATGGCTACACCTTC,CASNYNPGGANYGYTF
.,.,TRBJ1-1,TRBV5-1,TGCGCCAGCAGCTCGGTTCCCGGGGAGAACACTGAAGCTTTCTTT,CASSSVPGENTEAFF
.,.,TRBJ1-1,TRBV5-1,TGCGCCAGCAGCTTGCAGGGACTGGACACTGAAGCTTTCTTT,CASSLQGLDTEAFF
.,.,TRBJ1-5,TRBV5-3,TGTGCCAGAAGCTTGGATCAGCCCCAGCATTTT,CARSLDQPQHF
.,.,TRBJ2-3,TRBV1,TGCACCAGCAGCCAAGATCGGGAGGGAGCGGGGGGCTGCACAGATACGCAGTATTTT,CTSSQDREGAGGCTDTQYF
.,TRBD2,TRBJ2-7,TRBV6-5,TGTGCCAGCAGGTTTCTAGCGGACTCCTACGAGCAGTACTTC,CASRFLADSYEQYF
.,TRBD1,TRBJ2-3,TRBV4-3,TGCGCCAGCAGCCAACCGGACAGGGCAGATACGCAGTATTTT,CASSQPDRADTQYF
.,.,TRBJ2-1,TRBV5-6,TGTGCCAGCAGCTCATATTCTCAGGGTTTAAATGAGCAGTTCTTC,CASSSYSQGLNEQFF
.,.,TRBJ1-4,TRBV19,TGTGCCACCTGGTTTAATGAAAAACTGTTTTTT,CATWFNEKLFF
.,.,TRBJ2-1,TRBV20-1,TGCAGTGCTAGTTCCGTTAACAATGAGCAGTTCTTC,CSASSVNNEQFF
.,.,TRBJ1-5,TRBV9,TGTGCCAGCAGCTCGGGGGGAGTTGGCAATCAGCCCCAGCATTTT,CASSSGGVGNQPQHF